Below are 25 T cell receptor beta chains sequenced from a single sample in a study of T cell repertoires in cytomegalovirus infection. Via MiXCR, TCRdb re-called the reads, giving one row per CDR3 protein. Of fewer than 550,000 distinct CDR3 sequences detected, less than 30% appear once; the ten largest clones hold around 13%. Specimen: PBMCs. Receptors were obtained from a human donor in good health (CMV status not recorded). Some clones in this sample may be carry-over from other donors' samples.

This clonotype was observed a handful of times. This sequence joins TRBV5-4 and TRBJ2-1; D gene unclear. The ends were cut back, 0 bases at V and 3 bases at J, with 10 bases in the middle. The germline gives CDR1 SGHNT, CDR2 YYREEE (reference sequence). CDR3 length: 15 amino acids. CDR3 sequence: CASSLGASNYNEQFF. The CDR3 DNA reads as TGTGCCAGCAGCTTGGGGGCGAGCAACTACAATGAGCAGTTCTTC.

The chain uses TRBV27 and TRBJ1-1; TRBD1 is a possible D gene (5 bases). The CDR3 is made up of 13 amino acids. CDR1 is MNHEY, CDR2 SMNVEV, per germline (reference sequence). Trimming left V 6 bases short and J 4 bases short, with 12 bases between. CDR3 region: CASRKGMGTEAFF. The CDR3 coding sequence is TGTGCCAGCAGGAAGGGGATGGGCACTGAAGCTTTCTTT.

This clonotype was seen only a few times. The rearrangement joins TRBV28 to TRBJ2-7; 7 bases line up with TRBD2. The V gene's germline CDR1 is MDHEN and CDR2 SYDVKM. The CDR3 loop spans 13 amino acids. V lost 4 bases to trimming and J lost 6 bases; unmatched junction nucleotides: 6. This CDR3 is CASSSGGSAEQYF. The CDR3 nucleotides read TGTGCCAGCAGTTCCGGCGGGAGTGCCGAGCAGTACTTC.

The V gene is TRBV27, the J gene TRBJ2-7; 11 nucleotides match TRBD2. Germline assignment: CDR1 MNHEY and CDR2 SMNVEV (reference sequence). The CDR3 spans 14 residues. V dropped 4 bases and J dropped 5; count of bases not matched to a gene: 4. The CDR3 bases are TGTGCCAGCAGTTCCCTAGCGGGAGGCCACGAGCAGTACGTC. Translated: CASSSLAGGHEQYV.

Only a few counts were recorded for this clonotype. This rearrangement joins TRBV28 to TRBJ1-1, with D possibly being TRBD1 (5 bases). V was trimmed by 7 bases and J by 1 base, leaving 16 bases between them. The CDR3 covers 15 residues. The V gene's germline CDR1 is MDHEN and CDR2 SYDVKM. The CDR3 protein is CASKVGGGTNTEAFF. Written as DNA, the CDR3 is TGTGCCAGCAAAGTTGGGGGGGGAACGAACACTGAAGCTTTCTTT.

The rearrangement joins TRBV11-3 to TRBJ1-4; 7 bases agree with TRBD1. Looked up from germline, CDR1 is SGHNT and CDR2 is YENEEA. The CDR3 loop spans 16 amino acids. Trimming removed 6 bases from V and 4 bases from J; junction bases left unmatched: 11. CDR3 sequence: CASSLSGGIDNEKLFF. The CDR3 DNA is TGTGCCAGCAGTCTGTCAGGGGGAATCGATAATGAAAAACTGTTTTTT.

The chain employs TRBV4-1 and TRBJ2-5; 9 nucleotides line up with TRBD1. The CDR3 covers 15 residues. The germline CDR1 and CDR2 sequences are MGHRA and YSYEKL. With V trimmed by 5 bases and J by 4 bases, 8 bases remained unmatched. CDR3 DNA sequence: TGCGCCAGCAGCGGCGGGACAGGGTTTAGAGAGACCCAGTACTTC. This sequence encodes CASSGGTGFRETQYF.

This clonotype showed up many times. The chain employs TRBV7-3 and TRBJ2-3, with 8 positions matching TRBD2. The germline V gene has CDR1 SGHTA and CDR2 FQGTGA. The CDR3 contains 16 residues. With 4 bases clipped from V and 5 bases from J, the junction kept 11 bases outside the gene matches. The CDR3 DNA follows: TGTGCCAGCAGCTCGAATGCGGGAGGACCGGGAGATACGCAGTATTTT. Protein sequence: CASSSNAGGPGDTQYF.

On this clonotype itself: One junction end disagrees with the germline gene, perhaps due to a read error. The rearrangement uses TRBV27 and TRBJ1-6, with no clear D. Germline CDR1 MNHEY, CDR2 SMNVEV (reference sequence). This CDR3 spans 12 amino acids. The CDR3 sequence is CASSPYNSPLHF. The CDR3, as DNA: TGTGCCAGCAGTCCCTACAATTCACCCCTCCACTTT.

This clonotype has a count of ten or more. V is TRBV7-2 and J is TRBJ2-3; possibly TRBD2 for D (5 bases). Trimming stripped 5 bases from V and 0 bases from J, with 12 bases between. In germline, CDR1 is SGHTA, CDR2 FQGNSA. The CDR3 length is 15 residues. The CDR3 is CASSRSGSSTDTQYF. The CDR3 bases are TGTGCCAGCAGCCGCAGCGGATCTAGCACAGATACGCAGTATTTT.

This clonotype occurred a few times. V gene TRBV19 combines with J gene TRBJ1-5; no clear D. The CDR3 has 14 residues. CDR1 LNHDA and CDR2 SQIVND come from the germline V gene (reference sequence). The V and J ends lost 0 bases and 7 bases respectively, with 10 bases between them. This chain's CDR3 is CASSIDLGGQPQHF. In DNA, the CDR3 is TGTGCCAGTAGTATAGATCTAGGAGGACAGCCCCAGCATTTT.

This clonotype was observed a handful of times. The J gene is TRBJ1-1, the V gene TRBV4-1, with a tentative D call TRBD1 (5 bases). Germline V CDR1 and CDR2: MGHRA, YSYEKL. V was shortened by 7 bases and J by 1 base, with 16 bases between the two germline ends. The CDR3 is 15 amino acids. In DNA, the CDR3 is TGCGCCAGCATTACGGGGCCGGGAACGAACACTGAAGCTTTCTTT. This sequence encodes CASITGPGTNTEAFF.

Ten or more counts support this clonotype. The chain employs TRBV7-2 and TRBJ1-1, with a possible D match to TRBD1 (5 bases). The CDR3 length is 15 residues. CDR1 is SGHTA and CDR2 is FQGNSA in the germline V gene. The V end lost 1 base, the J end lost 4 bases, and 13 bases lay between the germline ends. The CDR3 here is CASSLDGGRGTEAFF. CDR3 bases: TGTGCCAGCAGCTTAGACGGGGGGAGAGGCACTGAAGCTTTCTTT.

This clonotype occurred many times. The V gene is TRBV7-9, the J gene TRBJ2-1; 10 bases match TRBD2. The V gene's germline CDR1 is SEHNR and CDR2 FQNEAQ (reference sequence). CDR3 length equals 15 residues. V shed 5 bases, J shed 7 bases, and the junction held 8 bases outside the gene matches. Here the CDR3 DNA reads TGTGCCAGCAGCGGCCAGCGGGAGGGCCGAAATGAGCAGTTCTTC. Its translation is CASSGQREGRNEQFF.

This clonotype was seen more than once but under ten times. The chain uses TRBV29-1 and TRBJ2-1; D gene unclear. The CDR3 is made up of 15 amino acids. Germline loops: CDR1 SQVTM, CDR2 ANQGSEA. The germline V and J ends were trimmed by 1 base and 4 bases, with 14 bases remaining between them. The CDR3 is CSVEGHPFGYNEQFF. The CDR3 bases are TGCAGCGTTGAAGGACACCCTTTTGGGTACAATGAGCAGTTCTTC.

The rearrangement joins TRBV27 to TRBJ1-6; TRBD1 matches 8 bases. Germline values: CDR1 MNHEY, CDR2 SMNVEV (reference sequence). V was clipped by 6 bases and J by 0 bases; unmatched bases: 7. The CDR3 sequence is 17 residues long. CDR3 sequence reads: CASSYTGGSSYNSPLHF. The DNA for the CDR3 is TGTGCCAGCAGCTATACAGGGGGATCCTCCTATAATTCACCCCTCCACTTT.

The rearrangement joins TRBV29-1 to TRBJ2-7; 7 bases fit TRBD2. This CDR3 has 11 amino acids. Germline V CDR1 and CDR2: SQVTM, ANQGSEA. The trim removed 5 bases at V and 3 bases at J, leaving 1 base unmatched. This chain's CDR3 is CSVWGGYEQYF. The CDR3 DNA reads as TGCAGCGTTTGGGGGGGCTACGAGCAGTACTTC.

The rearrangement uses TRBV6-2 or TRBV6-3 and TRBJ1-6; 8 bases match TRBD1. The CDR3 is 15 residues long. The germline gives CDR1 MNHEY, CDR2 SVGEGT. Unmatched junction bases numbered 9, after V lost 6 bases and J lost 8 bases. CDR3 sequence: CASSRDAGGYSPLHF. CDR3 nucleotides: TGTGCCAGCAGCCGCGATGCAGGGGGCTATTCACCCCTCCACTTT.

The sample holds a few counts of this clonotype. This chain joins TRBV6-6 and TRBJ2-1; 7 positions agree with TRBD2. The CDR3 covers 15 residues. The V gene's germline CDR1 is MNHNY and CDR2 SVGAGI (reference sequence). Germline trimming cut 0 bases from V and 6 bases from J; bases unmatched to any gene: 5. Here the CDR3 DNA reads TGTGCCAGCAGTTACTCGGGCGGGAGCGTCAATGAGCAGTTCTTC. Translation: CASSYSGGSVNEQFF.

The V gene is TRBV6-2 or TRBV6-3, the J gene TRBJ1-5; no definite D call. CDR3 length equals 13 residues. V lost 10 bases to trimming and J lost 7 bases, with 17 bases between them. The germline V gene encodes CDR1 MNHEY and CDR2 SVGEGT. The CDR3 coding sequence is TGTGCCACCCAGAACCGTGTTTTGCAGCCCCAGCATTTT. It is translated as CATQNRVLQPQHF.

This clonotype appeared many times. For the CDR3, the DNA is TGTGCCAGCAACCCGACAGGGGTGGCCACTGAAGCTTTCTTT. This translates into CASNPTGVATEAFF. J is TRBJ1-1 and V is TRBV12-3 or TRBV12-4; 8 nucleotides match TRBD1. J was trimmed by 4 bases and V by 7 bases; bases with no gene match: 8. The CDR3 covers 14 residues.

This clonotype was seen more than once but under ten times. DNA for the CDR3: TGTGCCAGCAGTTGGGGTCTAGCCTACGAGCAGTACGTC. It codes for CASSWGLAYEQYV. This chain links TRBV6-2 or TRBV6-3 with TRBJ2-7; D unresolved. This CDR3 is built from 13 residues. CDR1 and CDR2 (germline): MNHEY, SVGEGT. Trimming took off 4 bases at V and 2 bases at J, with 9 bases between the two ends.

Ten or more counts support this clonotype. V and J are TRBV7-2 and TRBJ2-5; 9 bases are shared with TRBD1. The CDR3 sequence is 17 residues long. CDR1 and CDR2 from the germline V gene are SGHTA and FQGNSA. V lost 5 bases, J lost 3 bases, and 13 bases stayed unmatched. In nucleotides, the CDR3 is TGTGCCAGCAGCACCGCCCCGGGACAGGGAATAGAAGAGACCCAGTACTTC. It is translated as CASSTAPGQGIEETQYF.

This clonotype was counted only a few times. The DNA for the CDR3 is TGCGCCAGCAGCGAAGTTGGGACTAGTATATTTTCCGGGGAGCTGTTTTTT. Amino acids: CASSEVGTSIFSGELFF. The chain employs TRBV4-1 and TRBJ2-2; TRBD2 matches at 8 bases. The junction had 14 bases not matched to a gene; V was cut back by 5 bases and J by 6 bases. The CDR3 consists of 17 residues. Per germline, CDR1 MGHRA and CDR2 YSYEKL.

There are many counts of this clonotype. The chain combines TRBV7-8 with TRBJ1-3, with 7 bases matching TRBD1. CDR3 size: 17 residues. Germline V gene sequence: CDR1 SGHVS, CDR2 FQNEAQ. The trim removed 0 bases at V and 4 bases at J, leaving 9 bases unmatched. The CDR3 spells CASSLASPQQGGNTIYF. The CDR3 region has the DNA TGTGCCAGCAGCTTAGCGTCCCCCCAACAGGGGGGAAACACCATATATTTT.